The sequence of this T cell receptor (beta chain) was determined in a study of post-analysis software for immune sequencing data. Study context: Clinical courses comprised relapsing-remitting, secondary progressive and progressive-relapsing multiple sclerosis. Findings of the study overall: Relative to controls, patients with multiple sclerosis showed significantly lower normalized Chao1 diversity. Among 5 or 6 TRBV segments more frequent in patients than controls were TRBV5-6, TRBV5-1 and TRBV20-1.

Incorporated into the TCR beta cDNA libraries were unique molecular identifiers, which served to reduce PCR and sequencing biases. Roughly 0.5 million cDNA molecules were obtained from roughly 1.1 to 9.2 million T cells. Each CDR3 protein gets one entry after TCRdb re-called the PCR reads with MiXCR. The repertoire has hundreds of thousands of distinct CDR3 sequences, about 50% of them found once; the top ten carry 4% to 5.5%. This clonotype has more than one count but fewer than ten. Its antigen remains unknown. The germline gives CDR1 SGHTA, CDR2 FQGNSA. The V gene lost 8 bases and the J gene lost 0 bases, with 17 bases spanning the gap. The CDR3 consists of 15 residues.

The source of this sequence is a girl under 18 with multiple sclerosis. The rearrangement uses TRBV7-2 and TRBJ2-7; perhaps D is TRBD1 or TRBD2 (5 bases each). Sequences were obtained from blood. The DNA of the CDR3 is TGTGCCAGCGTAGCCCGGGGCTCGATCTCCTACGAGCAGTACTTC. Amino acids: CASVARGSISYEQYF.